This is a list of T cell receptor beta chains from one sample in a study of blood T cell repertoires in COVID-19. This table comes from immunoSEQ multiplex PCR, and its TCRdb copy is limited to in-frame clones, with some not included. Here the sample spans some 230,000 clones, approximately 80% being singletons. Sequencing input: peripheral blood. The receptors were sampled from a woman between 50 and 59 years old with acute or convalescent COVID-19. The CDR3 runs from the conserved cysteine through the conserved F or W. D genes are given only for firm matches. The size of a clone is reported for some rows only, either as once, few or many, or as a class for expanded clones.

clone size | J gene | D gene | V gene | CDR3 DNA | CDR3 protein
NA | TRBJ1-6 | NA | TRBV18 | TGTGCCAGCTCCCCCTCAACAAATAATTCACCCCTCCACTTT | CASSPSTNNSPLHF
NA | TRBJ1-4 | TRBD1 | TRBV6-5 | TGTGCCAGCAGTCCCCGGGACAGGGTCAATGAAAAACTGTTTTTT | CASSPRDRVNEKLFF
NA | TRBJ1-3 | TRBD1 | TRBV7-2 | TGTGCCAGCAGGGAATCGGGACAGAGCTCTGGAAACACCATATATTTT | CASRESGQSSGNTIYF
NA | TRBJ2-3 | NA | TRBV6-5 | TGTGCCAGCAGTTATGGGGCAGGGAGGGATACGCAGTATTTT | CASSYGAGRDTQYF
NA | TRBJ2-1 | TRBD1 | TRBV6-5 | TGTGCCAGCAGTTGGGACAGGGATTCCTACAATGAGCAGTTCTTC | CASSWDRDSYNEQFF
NA | TRBJ1-5 | TRBD1 | TRBV27 | TGTGCCAGCAGTTACCGCTACGGGACAGGGGTTAATCAGCCCCAGCATTTT | CASSYRYGTGVNQPQHF
NA | TRBJ2-5 | NA | TRBV6-5 | TGTGCCACTACGTGGGCAGGGGAGGAGACCCAGTACTTC | CATTWAGEETQYF
NA | TRBJ2-1 | NA | TRBV24-1 | TGTGCCACCAGACCACTAGCCCAACCAAATGAGCAGTTCTTC | CATRPLAQPNEQFF
NA | TRBJ1-4 | NA | TRBV19 | TGTGCCAGTAGCCAAGGGGTTCTGGATAATGAAAAACTGTTTTTT | CASSQGVLDNEKLFF
NA | TRBJ2-7 | TRBD2 | TRBV28 | TGTGCCAGCAGTTCTCGGCTAGCGGTAAGCTACGAGCAGTACTTC | CASSSRLAVSYEQYF
NA | TRBJ1-3 | TRBD1 | TRBV7-2 | TGTGCCAGCAGCTTAGGAAGGACAGGGTCGAGAAACACCATATATTTT | CASSLGRTGSRNTIYF
NA | TRBJ2-3 | NA | TRBV11-1 | TGTGCCAGCAGCGTGGACAGAGCACACCTCACAGATACGCAGTATTTT | CASSVDRAHLTDTQYF
NA | TRBJ1-2 | NA | TRBV19 | TGTGCCAGTAGTATAGATCGGGGAAGAGGAGGCTACACCTTC | CASSIDRGRGGYTF
NA | TRBJ2-1 | TRBD1 | TRBV7-2 | TGTGCCAGCAGTTATAGTCGACAGGGTGAGCAGTTCTTC | CASSYSRQGEQFF
once | TRBJ2-7 | NA | TRBV25-1 | TGTGCCAGCAATCCTTGGGGCAGTGGTGAGCAGTACTTC | CASNPWGSGEQYF
few | TRBJ2-2 | NA | TRBV7-8 | TGTGCCAGCAGCTTGGGGAGTGGGACCGGGGAGCTGTTTTTT | CASSLGSGTGELFF
NA | TRBJ2-2 | TRBD2 | TRBV5-1 | TGCGCCAGCAGCTTGGAGTTCGGGACTAGCACCGGGGAGCTGTTTTTT | CASSLEFGTSTGELFF
NA | TRBJ2-7 | TRBD2 | TRBV7-2 | TGTGCCAGCAGCTTAGCGCCTAGCGGGGGGTCTTACGAGCAGTACTTC | CASSLAPSGGSYEQYF
NA | TRBJ1-5 | NA | TRBV4-2 | TGTGCCAGCAGCCAAGATCAGGGTCAGCCCCAGCATTTT | CASSQDQGQPQHF
NA | TRBJ2-3 | TRBD2 | TRBV27 | TGTGCCAGCGGACTAGCGGGAGTCCTCACAGATACGCAGTATTTT | CASGLAGVLTDTQYF
NA | TRBJ1-1 | NA | TRBV7-2 | TGTGCCAGCAGCGCCAGGGGTGGAGCTTTCTTT | CASSARGGAFF
few | TRBJ1-1 | NA | TRBV10-1 | TGCGCCAGCAGTGAGTCGAGGGGGGGCCCTGAAGCTTTCTTT | CASSESRGGPEAFF
NA | TRBJ2-7 | TRBD2 | TRBV5-1 | TGCGCCAGCAGCCCTCGCCTTAGCGGGAGTCACGAGCAGTACTTC | CASSPRLSGSHEQYF
NA | TRBJ1-1 | NA | TRBV5-6 | TGTGCCAGCAGCCCACGACGCAGAGGCACTGAAGCTTTCTTT | CASSPRRRGTEAFF
NA | TRBJ2-5 | TRBD1 | TRBV5-1 | TGCGCCAGCAGCACCGGGACAGAAGAGACCCAGTACTTC | CASSTGTEETQYF
NA | TRBJ1-6 | NA | TRBV5-1 | TGCGCCAGCAGCTCCCCCGGGGGTGGGAATTCACCCCTCCACTTT | CASSSPGGGNSPLHF
once | TRBJ1-1 | NA | TRBV7-2 | TGTGCCAGCAGCCCGGGGGGTATGAACACTGAAGCTTTCTTT | CASSPGGMNTEAFF